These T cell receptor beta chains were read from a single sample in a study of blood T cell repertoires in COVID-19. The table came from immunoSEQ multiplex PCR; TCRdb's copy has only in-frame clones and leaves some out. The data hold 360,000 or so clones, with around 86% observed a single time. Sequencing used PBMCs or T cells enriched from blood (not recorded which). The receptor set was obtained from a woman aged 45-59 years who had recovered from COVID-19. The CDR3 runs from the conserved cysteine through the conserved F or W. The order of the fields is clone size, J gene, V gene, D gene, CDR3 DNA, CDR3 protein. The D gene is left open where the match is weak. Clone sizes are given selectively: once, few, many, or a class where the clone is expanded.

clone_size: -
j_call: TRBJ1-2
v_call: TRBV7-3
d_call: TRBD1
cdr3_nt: TGTGCCAGCAGCTTAACTGGACAGGGGAACTATGGCTACACCTTC
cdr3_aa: CASSLTGQGNYGYTF

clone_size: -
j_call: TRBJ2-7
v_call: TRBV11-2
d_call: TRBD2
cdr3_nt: TGTGCCAGCAGCTTAGGCGGGACTAGCGGCGAGCAGTACTTC
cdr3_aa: CASSLGGTSGEQYF

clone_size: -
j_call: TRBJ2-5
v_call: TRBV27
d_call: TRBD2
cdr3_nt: TGTGCCAGCAGTTTCGTTCCGGGGGGTACCCAGGGGACCCAGTACTTC
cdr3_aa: CASSFVPGGTQGTQYF

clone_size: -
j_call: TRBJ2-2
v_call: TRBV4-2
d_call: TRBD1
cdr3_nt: TGTGCCAGCAGCCACCCTACGGGACAGGTGAACACCGGGGAGCTGTTTTTT
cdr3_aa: CASSHPTGQVNTGELFF

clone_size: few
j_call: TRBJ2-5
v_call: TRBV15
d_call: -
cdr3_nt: TGTGCCACCAGCGGTTGGACAGATCAGCGAGAGACCCAGTACTTC
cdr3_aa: CATSGWTDQRETQYF

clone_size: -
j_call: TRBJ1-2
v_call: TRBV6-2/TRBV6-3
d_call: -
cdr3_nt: TGTGCCAGCAGTTACTACCCAGCCGGACTAATCCACTATGGCTACACCTTC
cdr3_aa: CASSYYPAGLIHYGYTF

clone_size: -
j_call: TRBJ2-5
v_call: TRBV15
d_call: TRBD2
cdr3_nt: TGTGCCACCAGCACCCGACTAGCGGGAGAACAAGAGACCCAGTACTTC
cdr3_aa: CATSTRLAGEQETQYF

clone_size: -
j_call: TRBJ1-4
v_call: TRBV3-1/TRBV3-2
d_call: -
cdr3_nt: TGTGCCAGCAGCCAAGTCGGGCAGGGCGGAGAAAAACTGTTTTTT
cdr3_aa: CASSQVGQGGEKLFF

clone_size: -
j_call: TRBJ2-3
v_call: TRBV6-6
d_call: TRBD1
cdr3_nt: TGTGCCAGCAGACCCACAGGGGGCCGGGGCACAGATACGCAGTATTTT
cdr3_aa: CASRPTGGRGTDTQYF

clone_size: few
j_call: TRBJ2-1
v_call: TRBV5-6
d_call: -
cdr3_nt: TGTGCCAGCAAAAAGAACACTGGAGGGTACAATGGACAGTTCTTC
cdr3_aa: CASKKNTGGYNGQFF

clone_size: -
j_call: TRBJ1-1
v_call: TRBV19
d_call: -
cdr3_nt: TGTGCCAGTAGCCCGGGACACATCTCTGAAGCTTTCTTT
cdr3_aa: CASSPGHISEAFF

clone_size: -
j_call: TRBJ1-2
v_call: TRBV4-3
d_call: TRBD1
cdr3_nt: TGCGCCAGCAGCCAAGATATGCAGGGGGGCAATGGCTACACCTTC
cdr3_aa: CASSQDMQGGNGYTF

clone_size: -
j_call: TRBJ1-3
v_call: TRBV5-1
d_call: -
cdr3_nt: TGCGCCAGCAGCTTGGCAGGGGACGCTGGAAACACCATATATTTT
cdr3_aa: CASSLAGDAGNTIYF

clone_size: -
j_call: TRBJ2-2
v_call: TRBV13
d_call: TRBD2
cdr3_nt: TGTGCCAGCAGCCGGACTAGCGGAAACACCGGGGAGCTGTTTTTT
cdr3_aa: CASSRTSGNTGELFF

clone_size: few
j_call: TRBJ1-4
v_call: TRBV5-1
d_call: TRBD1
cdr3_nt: TGCGCCAGCAGCTTGGGGGCAGGGGGTAATGAAAAACTGTTTTTT
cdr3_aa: CASSLGAGGNEKLFF

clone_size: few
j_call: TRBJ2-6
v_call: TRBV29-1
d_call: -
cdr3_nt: TGCAGCGTTGCTGACACTCACTCTGGGGCCAACGTCCTGACTTTC
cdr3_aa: CSVADTHSGANVLTF

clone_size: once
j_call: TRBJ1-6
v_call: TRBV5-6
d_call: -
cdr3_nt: TGTGCCAGCAGCTATGACAGCGCAGAATATTCACCCCTCCACTTT
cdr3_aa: CASSYDSAEYSPLHF

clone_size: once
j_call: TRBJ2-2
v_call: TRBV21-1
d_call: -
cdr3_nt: TGTGCCAGCAGCCCGCCTCCGGGAGGGAAGTTGGACGGGGAGCTGTTTTTT
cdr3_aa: CASSPPPGGKLDGELFF

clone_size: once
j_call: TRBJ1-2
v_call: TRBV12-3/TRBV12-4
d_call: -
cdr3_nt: TGTGCCAGCAGGGAGCCGGGACTCCTGTACCACTTC
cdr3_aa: CASREPGLLYHF

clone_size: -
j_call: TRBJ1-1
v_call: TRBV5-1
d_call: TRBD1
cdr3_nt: TGCGCCAGCTCCCGGGAAACGGGACAGGGGATGAACACTGAAGCTTTCTTT
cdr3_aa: CASSRETGQGMNTEAFF